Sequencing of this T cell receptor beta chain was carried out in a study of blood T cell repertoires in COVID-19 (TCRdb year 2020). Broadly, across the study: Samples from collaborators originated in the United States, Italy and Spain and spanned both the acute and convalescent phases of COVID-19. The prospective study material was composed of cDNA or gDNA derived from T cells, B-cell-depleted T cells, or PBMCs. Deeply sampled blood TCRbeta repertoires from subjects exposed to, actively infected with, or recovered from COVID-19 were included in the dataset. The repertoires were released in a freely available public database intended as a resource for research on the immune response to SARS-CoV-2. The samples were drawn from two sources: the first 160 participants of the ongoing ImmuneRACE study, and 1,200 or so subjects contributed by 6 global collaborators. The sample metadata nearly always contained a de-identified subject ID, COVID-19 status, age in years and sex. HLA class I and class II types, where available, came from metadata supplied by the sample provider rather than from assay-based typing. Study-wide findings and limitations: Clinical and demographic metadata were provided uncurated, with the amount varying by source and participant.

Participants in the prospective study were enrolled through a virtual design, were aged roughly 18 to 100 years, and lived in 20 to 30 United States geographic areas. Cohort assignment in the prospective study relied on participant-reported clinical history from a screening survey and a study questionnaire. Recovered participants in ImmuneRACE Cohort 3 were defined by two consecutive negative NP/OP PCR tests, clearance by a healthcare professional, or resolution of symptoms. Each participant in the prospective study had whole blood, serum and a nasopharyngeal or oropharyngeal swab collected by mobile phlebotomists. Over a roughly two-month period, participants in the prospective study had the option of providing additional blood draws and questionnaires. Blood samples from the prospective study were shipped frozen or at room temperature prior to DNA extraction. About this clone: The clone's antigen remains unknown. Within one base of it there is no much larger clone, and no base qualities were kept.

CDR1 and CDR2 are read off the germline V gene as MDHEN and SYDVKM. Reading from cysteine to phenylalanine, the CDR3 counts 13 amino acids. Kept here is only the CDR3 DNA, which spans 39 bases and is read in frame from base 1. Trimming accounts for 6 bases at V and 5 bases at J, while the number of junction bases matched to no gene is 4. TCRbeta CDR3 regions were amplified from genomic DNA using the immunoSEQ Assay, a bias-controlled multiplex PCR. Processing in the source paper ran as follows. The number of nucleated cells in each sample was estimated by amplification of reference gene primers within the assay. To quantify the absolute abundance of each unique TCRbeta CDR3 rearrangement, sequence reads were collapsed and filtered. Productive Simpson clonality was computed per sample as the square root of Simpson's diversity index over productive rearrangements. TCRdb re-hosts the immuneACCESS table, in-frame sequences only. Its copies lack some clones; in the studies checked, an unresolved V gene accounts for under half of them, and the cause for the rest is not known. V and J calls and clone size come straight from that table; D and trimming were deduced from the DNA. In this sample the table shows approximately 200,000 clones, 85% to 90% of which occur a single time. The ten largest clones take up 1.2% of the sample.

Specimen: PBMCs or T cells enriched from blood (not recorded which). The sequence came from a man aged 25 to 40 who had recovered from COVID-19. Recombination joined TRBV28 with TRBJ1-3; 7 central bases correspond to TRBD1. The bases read TGTGCCAGCAGCATAGGGGGCAGAAACACCATATATTTT. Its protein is CASSIGGRNTIYF.